Below are 13 T cell receptor beta chains sequenced from a single sample in a study of shared clonotypes between healthy human individuals. Some clones are missing from TCRdb's copy, which holds only in-frame ones; the method was immunoSEQ multiplex PCR. The sample records roughly 1,000,000 clones, around 78% being singletons. The sample comprised memory CD4+ T cells from PBMCs. Described subset: CD45RA-negative fraction. The source is a man aged 18-30 years in good health. Some clones in this sample may be carry-over from other donors' samples.

V and J are TRBV28 and TRBJ1-2, with unresolved D. V gave up 10 bases and J gave up 0 bases, with 9 bases separating them. The CDR3 spans 12 residues. The germline CDR1 and CDR2 sequences are MDHEN and SYDVKM. CDR3 sequence reads: CATKGTNYGYTF. In DNA, the CDR3 is TGTGCCACCAAGGGAACTAACTATGGCTACACCTTC.

This clone has a single count. The chain carries TRBV5-1 and TRBJ2-3, with TRBD2 matching over 9 bases. J was trimmed by 9 bases and V by 4 bases; bases with no gene match: 12. The germline gives CDR1 SGHRS, CDR2 YFSETQ. The CDR3 extends over 15 amino acids. CDR3 DNA sequence: TGCGCCAGCAGCCCCGGCCCCATAGCGGGAGAGACGCAGTATTTT. It is translated as CASSPGPIAGETQYF.

The chain carries TRBV7-3 and TRBJ2-5; 7 bases map to TRBD1. This CDR3 spans 15 amino acids. Trimming cost V 5 bases and J 2 bases; bases outside gene matches: 8. The germline gives CDR1 SGHTA, CDR2 FQGTGA. CDR3 amino acids: CASSATPGQQETQYF. The CDR3 DNA follows: TGTGCCAGCAGCGCGACACCGGGACAGCAAGAGACCCAGTACTTC.

The chain uses TRBV4-1 and TRBJ1-1; 8 positions agree with TRBD1. This CDR3 region has 14 residues. Per germline, CDR1 MGHRA and CDR2 YSYEKL. V was pared by 0 bases and J by 13 bases, with 10 bases of the junction left unmatched. CDR3 loop: CASSQEDRGPRLFF. CDR3 bases: TGCGCCAGCAGCCAAGAAGACAGGGGCCCCCGGCTTTTCTTT.

This rearrangement joins TRBV2 to TRBJ2-1; possibly TRBD2 for D (6 bases). With 7 bases removed from V and 4 bases from J, the gap between germline ends came to 11 bases. The CDR3 has 13 residues. CDR1 SNHLY and CDR2 FYNNEI come from the germline V gene. CDR3 protein: CASTPGLYNEQFF. The CDR3 DNA follows: TGTGCCAGCACCCCGGGACTGTACAATGAGCAGTTCTTC. The full variable domain, its missing parts supplied by reference TRBV2 and TRBJ2-1, is EPEVTQTPSHQVTQMGQEVILRCVPISNHLYFYWYRQILGQKVEFLVSFYNNEISEKSEIFDDQFSVERPDGSNFTLKIRSTKLEDSAMYFCASTPGLYNEQFFGPGTRLTVL.

The CDR3: CASSLSDLPPDTQYF. The CDR3 coding sequence is TGTGCCAGCAGCCTCTCGGACTTACCCCCAGATACGCAGTATTTT. This chain links TRBV5-5 with TRBJ2-3, with D possibly matching TRBD2 (5 bases). The germline CDR1 and CDR2 sequences are SGHKS and YYEKEE (reference sequence). V gave up 4 bases and J gave up 4 bases, with 16 bases separating them. This CDR3 region has 15 residues.

The gene calls are TRBV27 and TRBJ1-1, with a tentative D call TRBD1 (5 bases). Germline loops: CDR1 MNHEY, CDR2 SMNVEV (reference sequence). V was pared by 8 bases and J by 6 bases, with 16 bases between. CDR3 length: 13 amino acids. The CDR3 nucleotides are TGTGCCAGCCGGGGCACAACTAAGCCTGAAGCTTTCTTT. It translates to CASRGTTKPEAFF.

This clone was observed once. Other DNA sequences in this sample translate to the same CDR3. The gene calls are TRBV7-2 and TRBJ1-1; D gene ambiguous. This CDR3 spans 12 amino acids. From germline, CDR1 is SGHTA and CDR2 FQGNSA. The ends were cut back, 1 base at V and 5 bases at J, with 5 bases in the middle. Here the CDR3 DNA reads TGTGCCAGCAGCTTAGGTCGGACTGAAGCTTTCTTT. It translates to CASSLGRTEAFF.

This clone has only one observation. This chain uses TRBV15 with TRBJ1-3; D unresolved. The CDR3 covers 14 residues. CDR1 is LNHNV and CDR2 is YYDKDF in the germline V gene (reference sequence). With 6 bases removed from V and 8 bases from J, the gap between germline ends came to 17 bases. CDR3 sequence: CATRFFSYADTIYF. As DNA, the CDR3 is TGTGCCACCAGATTCTTTTCCTACGCGGACACCATATATTTT.

This chain connects TRBV18 to TRBJ1-1, with D possibly matching TRBD1 (5 bases). The CDR3 length is 14 residues. Germline CDR1 KGHSH, CDR2 LQKENI. V was clipped by 7 bases and J by 4 bases, with 16 bases between them. CDR3 coding DNA: TGTGCCAGCTTAGGGGCGGGGGTCGGCACTGAAGCTTTCTTT. Translating gives CASLGAGVGTEAFF.

About this clone: The same CDR3 arises from other DNA sequences in this sample as well. The chain employs TRBV6-6 and TRBJ2-3; the match to TRBD2 covers 8 bases. The CDR3 covers 14 residues. Germline CDR1 MNHNY, CDR2 SVGAGI (reference sequence). The V segment lost 6 bases and the J segment 3 bases; nucleotides outside the gene matches: 5. The CDR3 DNA sequence: TGTGCCAGCAGCTATCGGGAGGGTACAGATACGCAGTATTTT. It specifies CASSYREGTDTQYF.

The V gene is TRBV30, the J gene TRBJ1-1; a weak D match, TRBD1 (6 bases). CDR1 is GTSNPN, CDR2 SVGIG, per germline (reference sequence). CDR3 length: 12 amino acids. Trimming took 1 base from V and 4 from J, leaving 7 bases between them. CDR3: CAWSAGATEAFF. In nucleotides, the CDR3 is TGTGCCTGGAGTGCAGGGGCCACTGAAGCTTTCTTT.

This chain's CDR3 is CASSLGSYSIEQYF. DNA of the CDR3: TGTGCCAGCAGCTTGGGCAGTTATTCTATCGAGCAGTACTTC. The chain combines TRBV5-4 with TRBJ2-7; no clear D. This CDR3 comprises 14 residues. Trimming left V 0 bases short and J 6 bases short, with 13 bases between. Looked up from germline, CDR1 is SGHNT and CDR2 is YYREEE (reference sequence).